The sequence of this T cell receptor (beta chain) was determined in a study of Ad26.COV2.S vaccination and SARS-CoV-2 variants. The treatment is: 19 received Ad26.COV2.S at low or high dose, single or two shots; about 5 received placebo; per-sample allocation not given. On day 63 after the first injection, vaccine and placebo recipients gave samples. TCRdb's copy holds only in-frame clones and misses some; the assay was immunoSEQ multiplex PCR. The sample has 350,000 to 450,000 clones, about 90% seen once; the top ten hold more than 1.5%. CDR3 size: 16 residues. The V gene end was trimmed by 5 bases and the J gene end by 0 bases; junction bases not matched to a gene: 6. CDR1 and CDR2 from the germline V gene are SGHAT and FQNNGV.

The receptor's source is a person between 18 and 65 years old who received the Ad26.COV2.S COVID-19 vaccine or a placebo. Sequencing was performed on peripheral blood, taken in a trial of Ad26.COV2.S vaccine versus placebo. V usage is TRBV11-2 and J usage is TRBJ2-1, with TRBD2 matching 8 bases. The CDR3 protein is CASSARGGPSYNEQFF. DNA for the CDR3: TGTGCCAGCAGCGCACGGGGGGGCCCCTCCTACAATGAGCAGTTCTTC.